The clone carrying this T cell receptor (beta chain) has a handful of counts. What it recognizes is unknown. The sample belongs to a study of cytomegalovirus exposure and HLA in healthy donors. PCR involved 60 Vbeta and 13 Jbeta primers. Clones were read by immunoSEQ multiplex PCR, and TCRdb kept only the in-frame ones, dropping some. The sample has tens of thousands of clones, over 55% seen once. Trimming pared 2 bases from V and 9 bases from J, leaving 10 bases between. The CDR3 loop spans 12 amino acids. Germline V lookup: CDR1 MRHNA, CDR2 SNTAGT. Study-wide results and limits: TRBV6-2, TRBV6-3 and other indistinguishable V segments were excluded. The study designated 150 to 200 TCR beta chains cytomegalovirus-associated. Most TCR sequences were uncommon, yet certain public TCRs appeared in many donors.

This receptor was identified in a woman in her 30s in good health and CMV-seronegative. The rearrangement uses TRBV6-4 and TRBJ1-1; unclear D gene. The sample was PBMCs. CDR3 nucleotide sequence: TGTGCCAGCAGTGACGGCACGTTCCAAGCTTTCTTT. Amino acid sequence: CASSDGTFQAFF.